Detailed here is one T cell receptor (beta chain). Its antigen is as yet unknown. Uncontrolled infections, pregnancy, lactation or other autoimmune diseases led to patient exclusion. This entry is derived from a study of Graves' ophthalmopathy and Graves' hyperthyroidism. Study information: There was a collection of peripheral blood at initial diagnosis, before any treatment.

RNA transcripts were the template, and TCR beta CDR3 regions were amplified from them. Second-round multiplex PCR followed a first-round RT-PCR using HTBI primers. From the multiplex PCR reads, TCRdb called clonotypes with MiXCR, one entry per CDR3 protein. Found here are approximately 210,000 distinct CDR3 sequences, roughly a fifth of them singletons; the top ten hold roughly 44%. Findings and limits, study-wide: As the model predicted ophthalmopathy progression, it achieved a sensitivity of 70.59% and a specificity of around 76%. A 13-signature model separated ophthalmopathy from stable hyperthyroidism, reaching about 91% sensitivity and 80% to 83% specificity cross-validated.

The V gene's germline CDR1 is MNHEY and CDR2 SMNVEV (reference sequence). CDR3 size: 16 residues. With 3 bases clipped from V and 7 bases from J, the junction kept 6 bases outside the gene matches. This TCR was recovered from a woman between 45 and 65 years old with Graves' ophthalmopathy. The chain employs TRBV27 and TRBJ2-2; 12 bases align to TRBD2. What was sequenced was peripheral blood. The DNA for the CDR3 is TGTGCCAGCAGTTTGAAACTAGCGGGAGGACACGGGGAGCTGTTTTTT. This codes for CASSLKLAGGHGELFF.